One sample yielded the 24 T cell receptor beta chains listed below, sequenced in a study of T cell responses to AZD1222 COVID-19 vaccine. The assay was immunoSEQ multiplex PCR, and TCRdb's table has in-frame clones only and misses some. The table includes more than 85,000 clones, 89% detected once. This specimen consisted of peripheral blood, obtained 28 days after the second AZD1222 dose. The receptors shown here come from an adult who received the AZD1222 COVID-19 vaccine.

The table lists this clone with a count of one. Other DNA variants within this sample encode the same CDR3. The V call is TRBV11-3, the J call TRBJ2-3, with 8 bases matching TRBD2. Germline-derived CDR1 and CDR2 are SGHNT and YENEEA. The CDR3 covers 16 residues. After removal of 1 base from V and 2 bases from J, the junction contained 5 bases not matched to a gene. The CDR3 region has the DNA TGTGCCAGCAGCTTAGGGCTAGCGGGCTCCACAGATACGCAGTATTTT. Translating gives CASSLGLAGSTDTQYF.

The CDR3 loop reads CASIPGTASSYNEQFF. DNA of the CDR3: TGTGCCAGCATCCCCGGGACAGCCAGCTCCTACAATGAGCAGTTCTTC. The rearrangement links TRBV6-2 or TRBV6-3 to TRBJ2-1; 7 nucleotides align to TRBD1. V trimming: 7 bases; J trimming: 0 bases; junction bases outside the gene matches: 9. CDR1 is MNHEY and CDR2 is SVGEGT in the germline V gene. The CDR3 length is 16 residues.

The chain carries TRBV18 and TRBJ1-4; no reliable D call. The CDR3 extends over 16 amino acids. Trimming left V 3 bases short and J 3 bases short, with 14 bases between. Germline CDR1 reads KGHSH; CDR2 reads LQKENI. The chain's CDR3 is CASSPTLGVANEKLFF. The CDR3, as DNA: TGTGCCAGCTCACCTACACTAGGTGTAGCTAATGAAAAACTGTTTTTT.

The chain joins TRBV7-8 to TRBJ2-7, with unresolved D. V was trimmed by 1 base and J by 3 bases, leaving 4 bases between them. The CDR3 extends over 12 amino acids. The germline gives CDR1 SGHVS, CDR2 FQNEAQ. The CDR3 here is CASSLENYEQYF. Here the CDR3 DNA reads TGTGCCAGCAGCTTAGAGAACTACGAGCAGTACTTC.

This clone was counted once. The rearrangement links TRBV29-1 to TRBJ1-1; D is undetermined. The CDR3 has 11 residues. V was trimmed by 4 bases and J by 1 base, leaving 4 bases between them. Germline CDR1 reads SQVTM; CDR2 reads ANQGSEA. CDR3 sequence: CSVVRNTEAFF. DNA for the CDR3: TGCAGCGTTGTTCGGAACACTGAAGCTTTCTTT. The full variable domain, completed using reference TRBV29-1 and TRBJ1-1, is SAVISQKPSRDICQRGTSLTIQCQVDSQVTMMFWYRQQPGQSLTLIATANQGSEATYESGFVIDKFPISRPNLTFSTLTVSNMSPEDSSIYLCSVVRNTEAFFGQGTRLTVV.

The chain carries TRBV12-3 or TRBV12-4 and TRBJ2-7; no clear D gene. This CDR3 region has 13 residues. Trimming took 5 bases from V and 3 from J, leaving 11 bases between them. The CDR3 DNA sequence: TGTGCCAGCAGTCGAGACATCCTCTACGAGCAGTACTTC. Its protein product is CASSRDILYEQYF.

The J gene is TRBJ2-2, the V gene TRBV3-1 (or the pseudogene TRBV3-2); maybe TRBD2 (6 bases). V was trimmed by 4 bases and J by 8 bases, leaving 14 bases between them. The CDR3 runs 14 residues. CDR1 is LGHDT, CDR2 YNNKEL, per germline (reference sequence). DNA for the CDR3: TGTGCCAGCAGCCTCGGAGGGCGGTGGGGGGAGCTGTTTTTT. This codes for CASSLGGRWGELFF.

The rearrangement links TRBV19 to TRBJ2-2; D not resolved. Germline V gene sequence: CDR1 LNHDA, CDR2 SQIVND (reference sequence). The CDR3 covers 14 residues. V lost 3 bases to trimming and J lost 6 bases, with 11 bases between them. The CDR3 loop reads CASSIGVSSGELFF. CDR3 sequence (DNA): TGTGCCAGTAGTATTGGGGTATCGTCCGGGGAGCTGTTTTTT.

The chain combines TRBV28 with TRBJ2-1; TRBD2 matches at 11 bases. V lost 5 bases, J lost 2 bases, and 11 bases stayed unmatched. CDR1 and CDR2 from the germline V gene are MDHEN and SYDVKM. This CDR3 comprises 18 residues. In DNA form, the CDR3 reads TGTGCCAGCAGTCCTACCCGGGGGGGACTAGCGGCCTACAATGAGCAGTTCTTC. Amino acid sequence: CASSPTRGGLAAYNEQFF.

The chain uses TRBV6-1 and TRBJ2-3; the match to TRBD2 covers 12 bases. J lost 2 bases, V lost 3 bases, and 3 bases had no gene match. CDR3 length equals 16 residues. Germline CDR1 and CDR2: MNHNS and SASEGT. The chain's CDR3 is CASSETSGSYTDTQYF. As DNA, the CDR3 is TGTGCCAGCAGTGAGACTAGCGGGAGCTACACAGATACGCAGTATTTT.

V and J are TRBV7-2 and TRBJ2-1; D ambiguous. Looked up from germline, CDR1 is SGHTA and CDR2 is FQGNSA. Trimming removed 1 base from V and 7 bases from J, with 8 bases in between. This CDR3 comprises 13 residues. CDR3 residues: CASSLGVGNEQFF. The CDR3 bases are TGTGCCAGCAGCTTAGGGGTGGGAAATGAGCAGTTCTTC.

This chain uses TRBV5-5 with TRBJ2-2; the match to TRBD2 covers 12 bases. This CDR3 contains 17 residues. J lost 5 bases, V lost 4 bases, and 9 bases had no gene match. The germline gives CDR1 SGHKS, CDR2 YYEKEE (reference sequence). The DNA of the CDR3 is TGTGCCAGCAGCCGGGATCTAGCGGGAGGGCCTACCGGGGAGCTGTTTTTT. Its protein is CASSRDLAGGPTGELFF. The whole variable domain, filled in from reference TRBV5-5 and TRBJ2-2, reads DAGVTQSPTHLIKTRGQQVTLRCSPISGHKSVSWYQQVLGQGPQFIFQYYEKEERGRGNFPDRFSARQFPNYSSELNVNALLLGDSALYLCASSRDLAGGPTGELFFGEGSRLTVL.

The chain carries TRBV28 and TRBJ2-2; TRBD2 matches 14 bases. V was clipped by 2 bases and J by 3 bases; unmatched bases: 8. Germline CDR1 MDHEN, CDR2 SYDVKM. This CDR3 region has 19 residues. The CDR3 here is CASSLPGTSGSMDTGELFF. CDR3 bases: TGTGCCAGCAGTTTACCCGGGACTAGCGGGAGTATGGACACCGGGGAGCTGTTTTTT.

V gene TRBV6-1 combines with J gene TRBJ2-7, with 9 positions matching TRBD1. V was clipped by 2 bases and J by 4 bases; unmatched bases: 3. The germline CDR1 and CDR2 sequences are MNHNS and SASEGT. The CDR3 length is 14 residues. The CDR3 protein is CASSEPGQGYEQYF. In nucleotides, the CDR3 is TGTGCCAGCAGTGAACCGGGACAGGGATACGAGCAGTACTTC.

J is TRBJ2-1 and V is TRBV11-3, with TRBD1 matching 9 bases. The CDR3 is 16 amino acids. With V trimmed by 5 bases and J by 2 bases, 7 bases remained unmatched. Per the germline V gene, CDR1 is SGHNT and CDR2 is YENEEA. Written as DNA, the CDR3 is TGTGCCAGCAGCGGTAGTGGGACAGGGCCCTACAATGAGCAGTTCTTC. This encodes CASSGSGTGPYNEQFF.

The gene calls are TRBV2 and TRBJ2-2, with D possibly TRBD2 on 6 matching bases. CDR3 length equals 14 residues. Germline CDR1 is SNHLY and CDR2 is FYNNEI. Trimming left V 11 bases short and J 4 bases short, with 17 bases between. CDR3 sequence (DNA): TGTGCCTGCGGGACCTCGACGGTCACCGGGGAGCTGTTTTTT. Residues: CACGTSTVTGELFF.

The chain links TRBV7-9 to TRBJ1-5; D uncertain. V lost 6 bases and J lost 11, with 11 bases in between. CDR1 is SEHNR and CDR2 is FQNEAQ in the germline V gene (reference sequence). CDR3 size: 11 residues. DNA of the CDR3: TGTGCCAGCAGTCCGCTTGGGTCCCAGCATTTT. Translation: CASSPLGSQHF.

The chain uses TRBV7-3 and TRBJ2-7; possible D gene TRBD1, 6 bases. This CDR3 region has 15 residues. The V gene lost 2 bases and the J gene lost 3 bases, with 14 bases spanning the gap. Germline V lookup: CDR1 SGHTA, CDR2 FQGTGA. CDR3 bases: TGTGCCAGCAGCTTAGAAGGGGGTGCAGGCTACGAGCAGTACTTC. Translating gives CASSLEGGAGYEQYF.

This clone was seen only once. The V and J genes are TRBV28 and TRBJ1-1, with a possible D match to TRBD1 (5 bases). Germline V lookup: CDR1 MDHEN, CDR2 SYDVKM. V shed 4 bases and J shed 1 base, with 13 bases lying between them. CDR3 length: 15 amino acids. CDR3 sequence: CASSSPGTANTEAFF. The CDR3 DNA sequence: TGTGCCAGCAGTTCCCCCGGGACGGCGAACACTGAAGCTTTCTTT.

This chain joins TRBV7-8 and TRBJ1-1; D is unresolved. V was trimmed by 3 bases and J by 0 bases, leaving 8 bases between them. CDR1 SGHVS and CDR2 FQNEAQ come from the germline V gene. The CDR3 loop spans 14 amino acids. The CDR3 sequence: CASSLSRMNTEAFF. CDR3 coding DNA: TGTGCCAGCAGCTTGTCAAGGATGAACACTGAAGCTTTCTTT.

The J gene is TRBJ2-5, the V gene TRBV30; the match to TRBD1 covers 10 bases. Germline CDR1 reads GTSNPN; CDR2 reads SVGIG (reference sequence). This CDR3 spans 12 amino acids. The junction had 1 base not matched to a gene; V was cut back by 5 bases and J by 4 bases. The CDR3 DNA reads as TGTGCCTGGGGGACAGGGGCAGAGACCCAGTACTTC. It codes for CAWGTGAETQYF.

CDR3 sequence: CASSIAHTSRGNEQFF. In nucleotides, the CDR3 is TGTGCCAGTAGTATAGCTCACACTAGCCGGGGGAATGAGCAGTTCTTC. The chain is built from TRBV19 and TRBJ2-1; perhaps TRBD2 as D (6 bases). V was trimmed by 1 base and J by 7 bases, leaving 17 bases between them. Germline V gene lookup returns CDR1 LNHDA and CDR2 SQIVND (reference sequence). The CDR3 extends over 16 amino acids.

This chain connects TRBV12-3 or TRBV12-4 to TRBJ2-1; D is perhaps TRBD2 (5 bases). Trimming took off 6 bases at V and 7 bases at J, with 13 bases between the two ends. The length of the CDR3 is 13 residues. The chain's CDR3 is CASRLGPGNEQFF. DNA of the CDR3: TGTGCCAGCAGGCTAGGCCCGGGGAATGAGCAGTTCTTC.

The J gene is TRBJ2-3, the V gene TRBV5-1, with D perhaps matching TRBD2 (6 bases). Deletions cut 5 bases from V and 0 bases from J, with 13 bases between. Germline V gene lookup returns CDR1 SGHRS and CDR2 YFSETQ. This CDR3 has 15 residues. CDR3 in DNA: TGCGCCAGCAGACGGGGGTCTCGGAGCACAGATACGCAGTATTTT. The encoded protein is CASRRGSRSTDTQYF.